These 2 T cell receptor beta chains came from one sample sequenced in a study of regulatory dendritic cells for organ transplantation. Libraries were prepared by immunoSEQ multiplex PCR; TCRdb keeps only in-frame clonotypes and omits some of them. Of tens of thousands of clones in the sample, 74% were seen once. The source material was memory CD4+ T cells from blood. Regarding subset: CD45RO+ memory T cells. All receptors come from a human donor in good health.

V and J are TRBV29-1 and TRBJ2-3; weak D call: TRBD1 (7 bases). V lost 5 bases and J 4 bases, leaving 16 bases between the germline ends. The length of the CDR3 is 14 residues. CDR1 and CDR2 (germline): SQVTM, ANQGSEA. The CDR3 nucleotides are TGCAGCGTTAGGGCGGGACAGCACGCAGATACGCAGTATTTT. Its protein product is CSVRAGQHADTQYF.

J is TRBJ1-5 and V is TRBV12-5; unclear D gene. Looked up from germline, CDR1 is LGHNT and CDR2 is FRNRAP. This CDR3 spans 13 amino acids. Trimming took 5 bases from V and 11 from J, leaving 16 bases between them. CDR3 nucleotides: TGTGCTAGTGGTAAGGAGGCCTCTTGGACCCAGCATTTT. This sequence encodes CASGKEASWTQHF.